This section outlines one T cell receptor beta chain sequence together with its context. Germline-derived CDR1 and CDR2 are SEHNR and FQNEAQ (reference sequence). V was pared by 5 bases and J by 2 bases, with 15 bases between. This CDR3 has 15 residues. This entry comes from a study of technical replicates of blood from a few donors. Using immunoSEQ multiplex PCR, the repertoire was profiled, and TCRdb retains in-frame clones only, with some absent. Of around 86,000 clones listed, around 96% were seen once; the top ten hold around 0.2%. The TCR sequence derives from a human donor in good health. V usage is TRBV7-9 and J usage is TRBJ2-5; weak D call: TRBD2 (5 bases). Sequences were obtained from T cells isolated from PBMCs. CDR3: CASSLLRTLQETQYF. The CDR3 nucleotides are TGTGCCAGCAGCCTATTGAGGACTTTGCAAGAGACCCAGTACTTC.